This entry is about one T cell receptor beta chain. Its binding antigen is unknown. No much larger clonotype is one base removed from it; base qualities were not supplied. This same CDR3 is encoded by further DNA sequences in the sample. The record originates from a study of control samples from healthy donors and cancer patients (dated by TCRdb to 2020 to 2022). The library was generated by the immunoSEQ multiplex PCR assay. Held by TCRdb, this immuneACCESS table contains in-frame sequences only and omits some clones. Under half of the omission traces to an unresolved V gene where checked; the cause of the rest is unknown. The sample records about 410,000 clones, 75% to 95% of which are singletons. Around 6.4% of the sample is taken by the ten largest. V sheds 2 bases and J sheds 4 bases, leaving 13 bases between their ends. In the germline V gene, CDR1 corresponds to SGDLS and CDR2 to YYNGEE. The CDR3 numbers 14 residues from cysteine through phenylalanine. The retained sequence is limited to the CDR3, 42 bases, with the frame set at the first base.

This chain is built from TRBV9 and TRBJ2-7, with the D segment possibly TRBD1 or TRBD2, each aligning over 5 bases. The receptor comes from a man aged 35-49 years with head and neck cancer. The sample comprised PBMCs. DNA sequence: TGTGCCAGCAGCGTTCAGGGAGTTGGGTACGAGCAGTACTTC. Protein translation: CASSVQGVGYEQYF.